The next 27 T cell receptor beta chains were all read from a single sample in a study. Some clones are missing from TCRdb's copy, which holds only in-frame ones; the method was immunoSEQ multiplex PCR. The data contain 40,000 to 55,000 clones, 93% of them singletons. The material sequenced was PBMCs. The receptors stem from a man in his forties or fifties with rheumatoid arthritis.

The chain links TRBV9 to TRBJ2-5, with D tentatively TRBD1 or TRBD2 (7 bases each). The CDR3 consists of 13 residues. CDR1 is SGDLS and CDR2 is YYNGEE in the germline V gene. V lost 5 bases and J lost 5, with 13 bases in between. CDR3 protein: CASRPRGGETQYF. The CDR3 coding sequence is TGTGCCAGCAGGCCCAGGGGGGGGGAGACCCAGTACTTC.

This clone occurred once. V and J are TRBV29-1 and TRBJ2-5; 9 bases are shared with TRBD2. The germline CDR1 and CDR2 sequences are SQVTM and ANQGSEA. The V segment lost 4 bases and the J segment 5 bases; nucleotides outside the gene matches: 2. CDR3 size: 12 residues. The CDR3, as DNA: TGCAGCGTTGTAGCGGGAGATGAGACCCAGTACTTC. The encoded protein is CSVVAGDETQYF.

In its sample, this clone was seen once. V gene TRBV24-1 combines with J gene TRBJ2-2; the D is unclear. CDR3 length equals 15 residues. Germline CDR1 reads KGHDR; CDR2 reads SFDVKD. The V gene lost 1 base and the J gene lost 2 bases, with 7 bases spanning the gap. CDR3 DNA: TGTGCCACCAGTGATTTAAGCTCCAACACCGGGGAGCTGTTTTTT. Its protein is CATSDLSSNTGELFF.

The chain has TRBV18 and TRBJ1-2, with no clear D. V lost 3 bases to trimming and J lost 0 bases, with 5 bases between them. The germline CDR1 and CDR2 sequences are KGHSH and LQKENI. This CDR3 region has 13 residues. CDR3 loop: CASSPPANYGYTF. The CDR3 DNA follows: TGTGCCAGCTCACCTCCTGCTAACTATGGCTACACCTTC.

The chain joins TRBV6-5 to TRBJ2-1, with 8 positions matching TRBD1. Germline V lookup: CDR1 MNHEY, CDR2 SVGAGI. This CDR3 has 12 residues. With V trimmed by 6 bases and J by 6 bases, 1 base remained unmatched. The CDR3 sequence is CASRQGGNEQFF. CDR3 bases: TGTGCCAGCAGACAGGGGGGCAATGAGCAGTTCTTC.

This chain joins TRBV24-1 and TRBJ2-2; D unclear. CDR1 and CDR2 (germline): KGHDR, SFDVKD. The length of the CDR3 is 14 residues. V was pared by 3 bases and J by 1 base, with 5 bases between. CDR3 in amino acids: CATSDDENTGELFF. The CDR3 DNA is TGTGCCACCAGTGATGACGAGAACACCGGGGAGCTGTTTTTT.

This chain joins TRBV7-3 and TRBJ1-1, with D tentatively TRBD1 (5 bases). The CDR3 contains 13 residues. Germline V gene data show CDR1 as SGHTA and CDR2 as FQGTGA. Deletions cut 3 bases from V and 7 bases from J, with 12 bases between. In nucleotides, the CDR3 is TGTGCCAGCAGCTTCAAGTGGGGCGATGAAGCTTTCTTT. Translating it yields CASSFKWGDEAFF.

This chain joins TRBV18 and TRBJ2-5, with 8 bases that match TRBD1. The CDR3 sequence is 14 residues long. V was pared by 4 bases and J by 4 bases, with 5 bases of the junction left unmatched. Germline CDR1 reads KGHSH; CDR2 reads LQKENI. CDR3 DNA sequence: TGTGCCAGCTCACTGGACAGGGTTATAGAGACCCAGTACTTC. The encoded protein is CASSLDRVIETQYF. The variable domain in full, completed from reference TRBV18 and TRBJ2-5, reads NAGVMQNPRHLVRRRGQEARLRCSPMKGHSHVYWYRQLPEEGLKFMVYLQKENIIDESGMPKERFSAEFPKEGPSILRIQQVVRGDSAAYFCASSLDRVIETQYFGPGTRLLVL.

This clone occurred once. The rearrangement uses TRBV5-4 and TRBJ2-1; tentatively, D is TRBD2 (7 bases). With 2 bases removed from V and 7 bases from J, the gap between germline ends came to 25 bases. Germline loops: CDR1 SGHNT, CDR2 YYREEE (reference sequence). CDR3 length equals 18 residues. The CDR3 region has the DNA TGTGCCAGCAGCTTTGATCCCGTGGGGGGGCGCCTAAGTAATGAGCAGTTCTTC. As protein: CASSFDPVGGRLSNEQFF. The full variable domain, with the rest looked up from reference TRBV5-4 and TRBJ2-1, is ETGVTQSPTHLIKTRGQQVTLRCSSQSGHNTVSWYQQALGQGPQFIFQYYREEENGRGNFPPRFSGLQFPNYSSELNVNALELDDSALYLCASSFDPVGGRLSNEQFFGPGTRLTVL.

The table lists this clone with a count of one. This rearrangement joins TRBV11-2 to TRBJ2-7, with a tentative D call TRBD1 (5 bases). This CDR3 has 12 amino acids. From germline, CDR1 is SGHAT and CDR2 FQNNGV. V lost 5 bases and J 4 bases, leaving 9 bases between the germline ends. The CDR3 here is CASSHQGYEQYF. CDR3 DNA sequence: TGTGCCAGCAGCCACCAGGGTTACGAGCAGTACTTC. Drawing the rest from reference TRBV11-2 and TRBJ2-7, the complete variable domain is EAGVAQSPRYKIIEKRQSVAFWCNPISGHATLYWYQQILGQGPKLLIQFQNNGVVDDSQLPKDRFSAERLKGVDSTLKIQPAKLEDSAVYLCASSHQGYEQYFGPGTRLTVT.

V usage is TRBV6-2 or TRBV6-3 and J usage is TRBJ1-4; D remains unclear. Deletions cut 0 bases from V and 1 base from J, with 15 bases between. From germline, CDR1 is MNHEY and CDR2 SVGEGT. The CDR3 spans 18 residues. The CDR3 bases are TGTGCCAGCAGTTACTCGATGGGCCGGGAATTAACTAATGAAAAACTGTTTTTT. It encodes CASSYSMGRELTNEKLFF.

The chain links TRBV7-9 to TRBJ1-5; D may be TRBD1 (6 bases). This CDR3 has 14 residues. Trimming took 5 bases from V and 4 from J, leaving 12 bases between them. CDR1 and CDR2 from the germline V gene are SEHNR and FQNEAQ (reference sequence). The CDR3 protein is CASSAGTSNQPQHF. The CDR3 DNA reads TGTGCCAGCAGCGCCGGGACATCTAATCAGCCCCAGCATTTT.

The V gene is TRBV7-2, the J gene TRBJ1-2; tentatively, D is TRBD1 (6 bases). Trimming took off 1 base at V and 1 base at J, with 10 bases between the two ends. From germline, CDR1 is SGHTA and CDR2 FQGNSA. This CDR3 contains 15 residues. The CDR3 here is CASSLETGHNYGYTF. The CDR3 nucleotides are TGTGCCAGCAGCTTAGAAACAGGGCATAACTATGGCTACACCTTC.

The V gene is TRBV10-3, the J gene TRBJ1-2, with D tentatively TRBD1 (6 bases). This CDR3 comprises 11 residues. Germline V gives CDR1 ENHRY, CDR2 SYGVKD. V lost 6 bases to trimming and J lost 6 bases, with 8 bases between them. CDR3 sequence (DNA): TGTGCCATCAGCTACAGGGATGGCTACACCTTC. Amino acid sequence: CAISYRDGYTF.

This clone was picked up a small number of times. The chain joins TRBV4-3 to TRBJ2-1, with D uncertain. The germline CDR1 and CDR2 sequences are LGHNA and YSLEER. Trimming took 1 base from V and 0 from J, leaving 7 bases between them. This CDR3 comprises 15 residues. CDR3 nucleotides: TGCGCCAGCAGCCAAGCCTCGAGCTCCTACAATGAGCAGTTCTTC. Amino acid sequence: CASSQASSSYNEQFF.

This chain uses TRBV7-9 with TRBJ2-5; D possibly corresponds to TRBD2 (5 bases). V was cut by 1 base and J by 5 bases, with 14 bases left in between. CDR1 and CDR2 (germline): SEHNR, FQNEAQ (reference sequence). The CDR3 length is 15 residues. CDR3 sequence: CASSLVDGEMETQYF. The CDR3 bases are TGTGCCAGCAGCTTAGTTGATGGGGAGATGGAGACCCAGTACTTC.

The CDR3 region is CSGGRGDSEKLFF. In DNA form, the CDR3 reads TGCAGCGGAGGGCGGGGAGATAGTGAAAAACTGTTTTTT. V and J are TRBV29-1 and TRBJ1-4; no definite D call. V lost 7 bases and J lost 7, with 16 bases in between. Per germline, CDR1 SQVTM and CDR2 ANQGSEA. The CDR3 loop spans 13 amino acids.

V and J are TRBV6-1 and TRBJ2-1; D ambiguous. The CDR3 spans 11 residues. Trimming took 2 bases from V and 10 from J, leaving 6 bases between them. Germline CDR1 reads MNHNS; CDR2 reads SASEGT. CDR3 sequence reads: CASSEWAEQFF. CDR3 DNA: TGTGCCAGCAGTGAATGGGCAGAGCAGTTCTTC.

The V call is TRBV24-1, the J call TRBJ2-6; tentatively, D is TRBD2 (7 bases). The CDR3 runs to 18 residues. CDR1 and CDR2 from the germline V gene are KGHDR and SFDVKD. Trimming stripped 9 bases from V and 0 bases from J, with 20 bases between. The CDR3 here is CATGKGGTRSSGANVLTF. Written as DNA, the CDR3 is TGTGCCACCGGTAAGGGGGGGACAAGAAGCTCTGGGGCCAACGTCCTGACTTTC.

This clone came up once. The chain has TRBV27 and TRBJ2-1; TRBD1 aligns across 7 bases. The CDR3 contains 16 residues. The J segment lost 4 bases and the V segment lost 3 bases, leaving 9 bases of the junction unmatched. Germline CDR1 and CDR2: MNHEY and SMNVEV (reference sequence). Here the CDR3 reads CASSFSTGQPYNEQFF. CDR3 sequence (DNA): TGTGCCAGCAGTTTTAGTACGGGACAGCCATACAATGAGCAGTTCTTC.

The chain couples TRBV7-2 to TRBJ1-2; D ambiguous. The length of the CDR3 is 13 residues. Germline CDR1 reads SGHTA; CDR2 reads FQGNSA. The ends were cut back, 5 bases at V and 7 bases at J, with 14 bases in the middle. CDR3 in DNA: TGTGCCAGCAGCCCGCGTGTGGAGTTTGGCTACACCTTC. This codes for CASSPRVEFGYTF.

The V call is TRBV24-1, the J call TRBJ1-4, with D maybe TRBD1 (5 bases). V lost 10 bases and J 0 bases, leaving 11 bases between the germline ends. Germline V gene sequence: CDR1 KGHDR, CDR2 SFDVKD. The CDR3 length is 14 residues. CDR3 loop: CATGDRATNEKLFF. The CDR3 DNA reads TGTGCCACAGGGGACCGCGCAACTAATGAAAAACTGTTTTTT.

This rearrangement joins TRBV29-1 to TRBJ2-7, with 9 nucleotides matching TRBD2. This CDR3 has 16 amino acids. Germline CDR1 reads SQVTM; CDR2 reads ANQGSEA. The trim removed 4 bases at V and 0 bases at J, leaving 10 bases unmatched. Written as DNA, the CDR3 is TGCAGCGTTGGGTTTGGAGCGGGAGGCAACTCCTACGAGCAGTACTTC. This sequence encodes CSVGFGAGGNSYEQYF.

The chain employs TRBV15 and TRBJ1-2; D gene unclear. The CDR3 runs 14 residues. The V gene's germline CDR1 is LNHNV and CDR2 YYDKDF (reference sequence). The V gene lost 1 base and the J gene lost 6 bases, with 12 bases spanning the gap. The CDR3 DNA reads TGTGCCACCAGCAGAGGTTACGCAGATAATGGCTACACCTTC. It yields the protein CATSRGYADNGYTF.

The chain is built from TRBV28 and TRBJ1-2; D not resolved. The germline gives CDR1 MDHEN, CDR2 SYDVKM. V lost 3 bases and J lost 3, with 8 bases in between. The CDR3 contains 13 residues. CDR3 DNA: TGTGCCAGCAGTTTCTCCGGGTACTATGGCTACACCTTC. Residues: CASSFSGYYGYTF.

The chain joins TRBV6-5 to TRBJ1-4; 9 nucleotides match TRBD1. The junction had 9 bases not matched to a gene; V was cut back by 6 bases and J by 7 bases. Per germline, CDR1 MNHEY and CDR2 SVGAGI. CDR3 length: 15 amino acids. The DNA of the CDR3 is TGTGCCAGCAGCTCACAGGGGGCGCAGGTTGAAAAACTGTTTTTT. Protein: CASSSQGAQVEKLFF.

This clone showed up just a few times. The genes are TRBV7-9 and TRBJ2-2; D unresolved. Trimming took off 5 bases at V and 8 bases at J, with 6 bases between the two ends. Germline CDR1 SEHNR, CDR2 FQNEAQ (reference sequence). CDR3 size: 11 residues. The chain's CDR3 is CASSTKGELFF. DNA of the CDR3: TGTGCCAGCAGCACCAAAGGGGAGCTGTTTTTT.